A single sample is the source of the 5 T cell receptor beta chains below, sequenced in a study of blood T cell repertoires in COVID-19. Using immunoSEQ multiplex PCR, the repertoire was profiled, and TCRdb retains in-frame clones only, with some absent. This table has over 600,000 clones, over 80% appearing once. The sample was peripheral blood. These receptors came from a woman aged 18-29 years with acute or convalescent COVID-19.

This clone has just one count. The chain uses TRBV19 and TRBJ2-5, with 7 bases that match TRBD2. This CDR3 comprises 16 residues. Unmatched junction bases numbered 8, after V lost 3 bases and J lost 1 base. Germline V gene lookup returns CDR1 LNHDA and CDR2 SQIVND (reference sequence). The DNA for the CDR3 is TGTGCCAGTAGTATCCCCGCGGGGAGGGGCCAAGAGACCCAGTACTTC. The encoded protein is CASSIPAGRGQETQYF.

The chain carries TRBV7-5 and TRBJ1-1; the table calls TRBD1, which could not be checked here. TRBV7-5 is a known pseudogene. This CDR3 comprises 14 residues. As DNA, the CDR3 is TGTGCCAGAAGCTCGACAGTCATGAACACTGAAGCTTTCTTT. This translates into CARSSTVMNTEAFF.

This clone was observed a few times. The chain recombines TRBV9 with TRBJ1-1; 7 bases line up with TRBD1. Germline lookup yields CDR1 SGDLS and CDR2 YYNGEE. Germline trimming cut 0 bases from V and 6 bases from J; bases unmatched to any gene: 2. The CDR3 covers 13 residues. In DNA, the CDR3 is TGTGCCAGCAGCGTAGTTGACAGGGCTGAAGCTTTCTTT. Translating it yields CASSVVDRAEAFF. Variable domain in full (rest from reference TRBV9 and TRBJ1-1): DSGVTQTPKHLITATGQRVTLRCSPRSGDLSVYWYQQSLDQGLQFLIQYYNGEERAKGNILERFSAQQFPDLHSELNLSSLELGDSALYFCASSVVDRAEAFFGQGTRLTVV.

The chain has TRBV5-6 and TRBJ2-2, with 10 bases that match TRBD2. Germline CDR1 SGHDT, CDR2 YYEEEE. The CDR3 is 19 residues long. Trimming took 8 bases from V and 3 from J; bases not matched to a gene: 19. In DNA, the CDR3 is TGTGCCAGTACCCGGACGGCGGGACTAGCGTCTTTTGACACCGGGGAGCTGTTTTTT. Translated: CASTRTAGLASFDTGELFF.

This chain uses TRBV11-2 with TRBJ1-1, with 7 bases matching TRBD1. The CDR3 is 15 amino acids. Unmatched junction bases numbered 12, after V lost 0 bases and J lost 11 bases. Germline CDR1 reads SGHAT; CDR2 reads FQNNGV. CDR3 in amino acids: CASSLDSQGNLAAFF. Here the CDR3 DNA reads TGTGCCAGCAGCTTAGATTCACAGGGGAACCTTGCTGCTTTCTTT.